One and the same sample provided the 12 T cell receptor beta chains below, sequenced in a study of identical twins. TCRdb re-derived calls from the 5' RACE reads in MiXCR, one entry per CDR3 protein. The repertoire holds roughly 540,000 distinct CDR3 sequences, 20% to 25% seen once, with 0.91% in the top ten. These data also formed part of another study, on T cells expressing NK-cell markers.

The material sequenced was CD4+ T cells sorted from blood. All receptors come from a woman between 18 and 29 years old in good health.

The chain is built from TRBV12-3 or TRBV12-4 and TRBJ2-5, with 8 bases matching TRBD2. The junction had 3 bases not matched to a gene; V was cut back by 2 bases and J by 7 bases. This CDR3 is built from 13 residues. CDR3: CASSLRREGTQYF. The CDR3 DNA reads TGTGCCAGCAGTTTAAGACGGGAGGGGACCCAGTACTTC.

This clonotype was detected a few times. The chain recombines TRBV6-6 with TRBJ2-1; D unresolved. This CDR3 is 12 amino acids long. The germline V gene has CDR1 MNHNY and CDR2 SVGAGI (reference sequence). V lost 7 bases and J 8 bases, leaving 12 bases between the germline ends. The CDR3 reads CASKLVSDEQFF. CDR3 DNA: TGTGCCAGCAAACTCGTATCGGATGAGCAGTTCTTC.

The chain carries TRBV10-1 and TRBJ2-2; D unclear. This CDR3 is built from 14 residues. From germline, CDR1 is WNHNN and CDR2 SYGVQD (reference sequence). V was cut by 6 bases and J by 0 bases, with 8 bases left in between. The CDR3 DNA sequence: TGCGCCAGCAGACTCGACGCGAACACCGGGGAGCTGTTTTTT. This encodes CASRLDANTGELFF.

Notes on this clonotype: A junction boundary mismatches the germline segment, possibly from a read error. The chain carries TRBV7-8 and TRBJ1-4; D is unresolved. CDR3 length: 13 amino acids. The V gene's germline CDR1 is SGHVS and CDR2 FQNEAQ. CDR3 in DNA: TGTGCCAGCAGCCGGACCTCTAACGAAAAACTGTTTTTT. This gives the protein CASSRTSNEKLFF. The variable domain in full, completed from reference TRBV7-8 and TRBJ1-4, reads GAGVSQSPRYKVAKRGQDVALRCDPISGHVSLFWYQQALGQGPEFLTYFQNEAQLDKSGLPSDRFFAERPEGSVSTLKIQRTQQEDSAVYLCASSRTSNEKLFFGSGTQLSVL.

V is TRBV12-5 and J is TRBJ2-1; TRBD2 is a possible D gene (6 bases). Per the germline V gene, CDR1 is LGHNT and CDR2 is FRNRAP. Trimming cost V 3 bases and J 10 bases, with 16 bases left between them. The CDR3 runs 14 residues. In DNA form, the CDR3 reads TGTGCTAGTGGTTTCACCGGGAGTCGACCAGAGCAGTTCTTC. It specifies CASGFTGSRPEQFF.

With respect to this clonotype: A read error may be the cause here, since a much bigger clone is one base away. The chain has TRBV28 and TRBJ1-5; TRBD1 is a possible D gene (6 bases). The V end was cut by 8 bases, the J end by 5 bases, with 10 bases between. CDR3 length: 12 residues. CDR1 and CDR2 from the germline V gene are MDHEN and SYDVKM. CDR3 region: CASGQLDQPQHF. The CDR3 nucleotides are TGTGCCAGCGGACAGCTGGATCAGCCCCAGCATTTT.

The chain employs TRBV9 and TRBJ1-3; D might be TRBD1 (5 bases). Germline V gene sequence: CDR1 SGDLS, CDR2 YYNGEE. Trimming took off 4 bases at V and 1 base at J, with 9 bases between the two ends. The CDR3 loop spans 14 amino acids. The CDR3: CASSIGASGNTIYF. The CDR3 DNA follows: TGTGCCAGCAGCATCGGGGCTTCTGGAAACACCATATATTTT. Based on the CDR3 plus reference TRBV9 and TRBJ1-3, the full variable domain is DSGVTQTPKHLITATGQRVTLRCSPRSGDLSVYWYQQSLDQGLQFLIQYYNGEERAKGNILERFSAQQFPDLHSELNLSSLELGDSALYFCASSIGASGNTIYFGEGSWLTVV.

This clonotype has just a few counts. Written as DNA, the CDR3 is TGTGCCAGCACCCTGGGGCAGGGCGACTTATATGGCTACACCTTC. Encoded protein: CASTLGQGDLYGYTF. This chain connects TRBV9 to TRBJ1-2; a possible D gene is TRBD1 (5 bases). Germline CDR1 SGDLS, CDR2 YYNGEE. This CDR3 comprises 15 residues. V lost 6 bases to trimming and J lost 5 bases, with 20 bases between them.

This clonotype has only a few counts. The rearrangement links TRBV20-1 to TRBJ2-3; D ambiguous. V was shortened by 5 bases and J by 0 bases, with 15 bases between the two germline ends. This CDR3 has 15 amino acids. Germline values: CDR1 DFQATT, CDR2 SNEGSKA (reference sequence). CDR3 amino acids: CSAFLRKLSTDTQYF. The CDR3, as DNA: TGCAGTGCTTTCTTACGTAAATTAAGCACAGATACGCAGTATTTT.

This chain connects TRBV20-1 to TRBJ1-3; D is unresolved. Germline V lookup: CDR1 DFQATT, CDR2 SNEGSKA (reference sequence). V was shortened by 2 bases and J by 0 bases, with 11 bases between the two germline ends. CDR3 length: 15 residues. The DNA of the CDR3 is TGCAGTGCTAGACGTCCCGGGGACTCTGGAAACACCATATATTTT. This codes for CSARRPGDSGNTIYF.

This clonotype occurred many times. The chain uses TRBV20-1 and TRBJ2-2; 7 bases are shared with TRBD2. V shed 5 bases and J 1 base; nucleotides not matched to a gene: 1. The CDR3 is 13 amino acids. Per the germline V gene, CDR1 is DFQATT and CDR2 is SNEGSKA (reference sequence). CDR3 DNA sequence: TGCAGTGCTCTAGCGGAGAACACCGGGGAGCTGTTTTTT. It codes for CSALAENTGELFF.

This chain uses TRBV20-1 with TRBJ1-1; the D is unclear. The V and J ends lost 5 bases and 6 bases respectively, with 19 bases between them. Germline CDR1 and CDR2: DFQATT and SNEGSKA (reference sequence). The CDR3 loop spans 14 amino acids. This chain's CDR3 is CSASPGTPGPEAFF. The CDR3 region has the DNA TGCAGTGCTTCTCCCGGAACCCCTGGGCCTGAAGCTTTCTTT.